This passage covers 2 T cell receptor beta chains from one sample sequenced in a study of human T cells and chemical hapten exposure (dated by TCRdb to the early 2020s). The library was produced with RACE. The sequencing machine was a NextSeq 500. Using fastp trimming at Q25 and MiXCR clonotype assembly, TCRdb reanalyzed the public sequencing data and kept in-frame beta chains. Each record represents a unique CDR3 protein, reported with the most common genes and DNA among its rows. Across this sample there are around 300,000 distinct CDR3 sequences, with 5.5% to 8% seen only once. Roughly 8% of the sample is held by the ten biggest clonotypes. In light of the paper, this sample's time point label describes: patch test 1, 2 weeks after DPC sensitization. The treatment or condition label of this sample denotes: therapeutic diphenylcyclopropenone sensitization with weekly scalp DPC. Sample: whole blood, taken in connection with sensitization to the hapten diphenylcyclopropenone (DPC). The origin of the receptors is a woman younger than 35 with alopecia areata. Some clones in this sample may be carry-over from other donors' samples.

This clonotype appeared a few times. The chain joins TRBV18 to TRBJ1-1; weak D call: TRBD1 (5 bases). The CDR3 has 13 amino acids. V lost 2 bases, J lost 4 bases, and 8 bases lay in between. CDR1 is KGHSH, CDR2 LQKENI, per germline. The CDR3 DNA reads TGTGCCAGCTCACCATGGGACGGCACTGAAGCTTTCTTT. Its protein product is CASSPWDGTEAFF.

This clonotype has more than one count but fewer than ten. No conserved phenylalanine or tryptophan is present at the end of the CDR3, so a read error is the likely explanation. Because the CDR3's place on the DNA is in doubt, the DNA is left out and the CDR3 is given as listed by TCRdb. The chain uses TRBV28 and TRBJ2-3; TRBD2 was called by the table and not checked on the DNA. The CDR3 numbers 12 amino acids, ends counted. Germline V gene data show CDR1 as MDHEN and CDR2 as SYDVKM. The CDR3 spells CASTSLGGGTVY.